A single sample gave rise to the 7 T cell receptor beta chains below, sequenced in a study of technical replicates of blood from a few donors. TCRdb keeps only in-frame clones here, not all; method: immunoSEQ multiplex PCR. The table includes more than 90,000 clones, roughly 95% detected once. Source material: T cells isolated from PBMCs. The receptors stem from a human donor in good health.

The V and J genes are TRBV27 and TRBJ2-1; TRBD1 might be the D (5 bases). Trimming removed 5 bases from V and 5 bases from J, with 13 bases in between. Germline V gene lookup returns CDR1 MNHEY and CDR2 SMNVEV (reference sequence). The CDR3 covers 14 residues. CDR3 residues: CASSLWQGHNEQFF. Written as DNA, the CDR3 is TGTGCCAGCAGTCTTTGGCAGGGCCACAATGAGCAGTTCTTC.

V and J are TRBV7-2 and TRBJ2-1, with 9 bases that match TRBD2. V shed 2 bases and J 6 bases; nucleotides not matched to a gene: 14. The CDR3 contains 18 residues. CDR1 SGHTA and CDR2 FQGNSA come from the germline V gene. CDR3 nucleotide sequence: TGTGCCAGCAGCTTACTTGACATGTGGCGGGAGGGACTCAATGAGCAGTTCTTC. Amino acid sequence: CASSLLDMWREGLNEQFF.

The V and J genes are TRBV14 and TRBJ2-7, with D maybe TRBD1 (5 bases). This CDR3 has 15 residues. Trimming cost V 4 bases and J 0 bases, with 13 bases left between them. CDR1 is SGHDN, CDR2 FVKESK, per germline. CDR3 bases: TGTGCCAGCAGCCCCTCAGGGTTGAGCTCCTACGAGCAGTACTTC. Translation gives CASSPSGLSSYEQYF. The complete variable domain, with remaining parts taken from reference TRBV14 and TRBJ2-7, reads EAGVTQFPSHSVIEKGQTVTLRCDPISGHDNLYWYRRVMGKEIKFLLHFVKESKQDESGMPNNRFLAERTGGTYSTLKVQPAELEDSGVYFCASSPSGLSSYEQYFGPGTRLTVT.

This CDR3 reads CASSQEGGPFGYNEQFF. Here the CDR3 DNA reads TGCGCCAGCAGCCAAGAAGGAGGACCCTTCGGGTACAATGAGCAGTTCTTC. This chain joins TRBV4-1 and TRBJ2-1; a possible D gene is TRBD2 (5 bases). Trimming cost V 0 bases and J 4 bases, with 16 bases left between them. This CDR3 is 17 amino acids long. CDR1 and CDR2 (germline): MGHRA, YSYEKL.

J is TRBJ1-2 and V is TRBV5-4, with 11 nucleotides matching TRBD1. The CDR3 runs 14 residues. Trimming cost V 3 bases and J 6 bases; bases outside gene matches: 4. Germline V CDR1 and CDR2: SGHNT, YYREEE (reference sequence). The chain's CDR3 is CASSSEGQGDGYTF. CDR3 in DNA: TGTGCCAGCAGCTCCGAGGGACAGGGGGATGGCTACACCTTC.

The chain is built from TRBV6-6 and TRBJ2-1; 12 bases are a match to TRBD2. Losses at the gene ends were 5 bases for V and 4 bases for J; bases not matched to a gene: 3. The germline gives CDR1 MNHNY, CDR2 SVGAGI (reference sequence). The CDR3 is 15 residues long. The CDR3 sequence: CASSAGTSGYNEQFF. CDR3 DNA: TGTGCCAGCAGTGCCGGGACTAGCGGGTACAATGAGCAGTTCTTC.

This chain links TRBV27 with TRBJ1-1, with 8 nucleotides matching TRBD1. Looked up from germline, CDR1 is MNHEY and CDR2 is SMNVEV (reference sequence). The CDR3 extends over 13 amino acids. V was clipped by 6 bases and J by 4 bases; unmatched bases: 4. CDR3 DNA sequence: TGTGCCAGCAGCCCGACAGGGGTCACTGAAGCTTTCTTT. This sequence encodes CASSPTGVTEAFF.